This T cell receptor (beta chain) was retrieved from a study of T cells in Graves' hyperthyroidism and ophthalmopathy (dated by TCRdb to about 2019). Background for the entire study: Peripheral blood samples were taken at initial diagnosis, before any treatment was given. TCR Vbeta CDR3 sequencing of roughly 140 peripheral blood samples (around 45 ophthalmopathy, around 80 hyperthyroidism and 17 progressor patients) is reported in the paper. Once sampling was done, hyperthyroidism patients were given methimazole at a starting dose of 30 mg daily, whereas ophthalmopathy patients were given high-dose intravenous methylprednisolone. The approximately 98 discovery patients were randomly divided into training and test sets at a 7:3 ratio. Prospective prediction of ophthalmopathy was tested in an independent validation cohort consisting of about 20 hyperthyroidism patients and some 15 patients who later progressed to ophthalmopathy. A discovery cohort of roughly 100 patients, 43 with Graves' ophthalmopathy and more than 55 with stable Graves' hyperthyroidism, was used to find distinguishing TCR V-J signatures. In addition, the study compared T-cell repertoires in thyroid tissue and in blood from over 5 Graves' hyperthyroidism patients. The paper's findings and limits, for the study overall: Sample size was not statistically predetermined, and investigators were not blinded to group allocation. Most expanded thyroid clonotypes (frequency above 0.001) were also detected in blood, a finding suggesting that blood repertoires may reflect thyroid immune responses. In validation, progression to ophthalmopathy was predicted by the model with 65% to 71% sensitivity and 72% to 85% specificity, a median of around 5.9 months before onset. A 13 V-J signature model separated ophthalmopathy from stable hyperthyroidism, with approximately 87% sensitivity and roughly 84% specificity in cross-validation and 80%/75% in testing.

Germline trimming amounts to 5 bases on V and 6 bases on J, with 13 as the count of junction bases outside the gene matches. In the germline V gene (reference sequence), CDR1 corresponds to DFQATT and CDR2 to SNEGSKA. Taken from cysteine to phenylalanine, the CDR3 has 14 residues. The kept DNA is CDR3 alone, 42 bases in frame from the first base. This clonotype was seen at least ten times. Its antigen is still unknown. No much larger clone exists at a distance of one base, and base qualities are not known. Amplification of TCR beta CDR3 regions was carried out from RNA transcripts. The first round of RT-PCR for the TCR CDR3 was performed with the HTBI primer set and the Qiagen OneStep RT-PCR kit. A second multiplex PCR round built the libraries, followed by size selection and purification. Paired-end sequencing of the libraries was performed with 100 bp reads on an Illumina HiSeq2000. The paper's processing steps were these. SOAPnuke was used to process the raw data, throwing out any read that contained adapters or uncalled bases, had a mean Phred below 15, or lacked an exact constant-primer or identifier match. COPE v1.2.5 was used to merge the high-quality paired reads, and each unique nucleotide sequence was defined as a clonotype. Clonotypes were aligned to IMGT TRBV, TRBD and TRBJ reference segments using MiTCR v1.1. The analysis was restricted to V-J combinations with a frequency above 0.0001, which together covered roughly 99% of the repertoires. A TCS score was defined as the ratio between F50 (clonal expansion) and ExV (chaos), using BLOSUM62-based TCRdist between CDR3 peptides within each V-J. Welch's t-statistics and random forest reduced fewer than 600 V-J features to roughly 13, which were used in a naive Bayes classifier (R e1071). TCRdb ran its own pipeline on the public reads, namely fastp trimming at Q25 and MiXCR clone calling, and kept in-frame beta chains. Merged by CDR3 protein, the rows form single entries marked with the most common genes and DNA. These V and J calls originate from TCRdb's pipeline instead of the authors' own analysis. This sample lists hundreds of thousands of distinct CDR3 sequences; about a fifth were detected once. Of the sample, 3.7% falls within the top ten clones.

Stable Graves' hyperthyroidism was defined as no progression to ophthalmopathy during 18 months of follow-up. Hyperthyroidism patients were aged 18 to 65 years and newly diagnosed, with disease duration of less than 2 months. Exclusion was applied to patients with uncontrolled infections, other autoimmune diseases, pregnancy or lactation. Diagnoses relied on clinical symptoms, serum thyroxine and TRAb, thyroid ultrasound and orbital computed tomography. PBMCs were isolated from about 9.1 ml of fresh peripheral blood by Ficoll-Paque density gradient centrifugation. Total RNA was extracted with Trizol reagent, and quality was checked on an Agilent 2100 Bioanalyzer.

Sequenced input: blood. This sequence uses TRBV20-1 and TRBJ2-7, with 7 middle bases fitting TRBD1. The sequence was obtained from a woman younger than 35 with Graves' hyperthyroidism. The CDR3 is CSAPQDRDFPEQYF. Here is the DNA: TGCAGTGCTCCACAAGACAGGGATTTCCCCGAGCAGTACTTC.